The clone carrying this T cell receptor (beta chain) has a handful of counts. This sample is drawn from a study of human T cells and chemical hapten exposure. Study-level information: There were per-sample TCR yield variations, arising mainly from small pooled library volume differences.

The CDR3 is 15 residues long. Germline CDR1 and CDR2: DFQATT and SNEGSKA (reference sequence). V shed 0 bases and J shed 6 bases, with 14 bases lying between them. Time point meaning: pre-sensitization, week 0. The treatment is: therapeutic diphenylcyclopropenone sensitization with weekly scalp DPC. Via MiXCR, TCRdb re-called the RACE reads, giving one row per CDR3 protein. This table holds roughly 81,000 distinct CDR3 sequences, 8.5% found once. This specimen was whole blood, taken in connection with sensitization to the hapten diphenylcyclopropenone (DPC). This chain connects TRBV20-1 to TRBJ1-4; perhaps TRBD1 as D (6 bases). The sequence was obtained from a middle-aged man with alopecia areata. Some clones in this sample may be carry-over from other donors' samples. CDR3 sequence: CSARDRRGAYEKLFF. The CDR3 nucleotides are TGCAGTGCTAGAGATAGGCGGGGGGCGTATGAAAAACTGTTTTTT.